A single sample gave rise to the 26 T cell receptor beta chains below, sequenced in a study of blood T cell repertoires in COVID-19. TCRdb's copy holds only in-frame clones and misses some; the assay was immunoSEQ multiplex PCR. Among 270,000 or so clones listed, more than 75% were seen once. The sequenced sample was PBMCs or T cells enriched from blood (not recorded which). These receptors all stem from a woman aged 35 to 49 with acute COVID-19.

This chain connects TRBV3-1 (or the pseudogene TRBV3-2) to TRBJ1-4, with 11 bases lining up with TRBD1. Germline V lookup: CDR1 LGHDT, CDR2 YNNKEL (reference sequence). J was trimmed by 6 bases and V by 5 bases; bases with no gene match: 8. The CDR3 is made up of 16 amino acids. The CDR3 spells CASSSYTGQGDEKLFF. The CDR3 DNA follows: TGTGCCAGCAGCTCCTACACGGGACAGGGGGATGAAAAACTGTTTTTT.

This clone has a handful of counts. The rearrangement links TRBV2 to TRBJ1-6; D is uncertain. Looked up from germline, CDR1 is SNHLY and CDR2 is FYNNEI. V dropped 3 bases and J dropped 7 bases, with 7 bases sitting between them. CDR3 size: 13 residues. The CDR3 sequence: CASSDYANSPLHF. For the CDR3, the DNA is TGTGCCAGCAGTGACTACGCGAATTCACCCCTCCACTTT.

The chain couples TRBV19 to TRBJ2-7, with 11 bases matching TRBD1. V was pared by 7 bases and J by 5 bases, with 7 bases of the junction left unmatched. Germline V lookup: CDR1 LNHDA, CDR2 SQIVND (reference sequence). This CDR3 has 14 amino acids. This CDR3 is CASTPGTGGNEQYF. The CDR3 DNA follows: TGTGCCAGTACCCCAGGGACAGGGGGAAACGAGCAGTACTTC.

The rearrangement joins TRBV10-3 to TRBJ2-3; 9 positions match TRBD2. The CDR3 has 16 amino acids. The germline V gene encodes CDR1 ENHRY and CDR2 SYGVKD. J was trimmed by 2 bases and V by 0 bases; bases with no gene match: 3. In DNA form, the CDR3 reads TGTGCCATCAGTGAGTCAGGACTAGCGTTCACAGATACGCAGTATTTT. Residues: CAISESGLAFTDTQYF.

This chain links TRBV7-9 with TRBJ2-2; maybe TRBD2 (5 bases). The V end lost 0 bases, the J end lost 6 bases, and 23 bases lay between the germline ends. This CDR3 region has 19 residues. Per the germline V gene, CDR1 is SEHNR and CDR2 is FQNEAQ (reference sequence). For the CDR3, the DNA is TGTGCCAGCAGCTTAGCGCTGGGCGCTGACGGGAAAAGGGCCGGGGAGCTGTTTTTT. Protein sequence: CASSLALGADGKRAGELFF.

The chain couples TRBV7-9 to TRBJ1-5; possibly TRBD1 for D (5 bases). V lost 1 base to trimming and J lost 6 bases, with 7 bases between them. Germline V gene lookup returns CDR1 SEHNR and CDR2 FQNEAQ (reference sequence). This CDR3 spans 13 amino acids. CDR3 loop: CASSLEGFQPQHF. For the CDR3, the DNA is TGTGCCAGCAGCTTAGAGGGGTTTCAGCCCCAGCATTTT.

This chain links TRBV3-1 (or the pseudogene TRBV3-2) with TRBJ2-5; 9 positions match TRBD2. CDR1 is LGHDT, CDR2 YNNKEL, per germline (reference sequence). The CDR3 is 15 amino acids. J was trimmed by 0 bases and V by 3 bases; bases with no gene match: 2. DNA for the CDR3: TGTGCCAGCAGCCAGGCTAGCGGGAACCAAGAGACCCAGTACTTC. It codes for CASSQASGNQETQYF.

The chain joins TRBV2 to TRBJ1-2; 8 nucleotides agree with TRBD1. Germline V gene data show CDR1 as SNHLY and CDR2 as FYNNEI. The V gene end was trimmed by 3 bases and the J gene end by 8 bases; junction bases not matched to a gene: 2. CDR3 length: 12 amino acids. As DNA, the CDR3 is TGTGCCAGCAGTGACAGGGGGCTCGGCTACACCTTC. This translates into CASSDRGLGYTF.

The chain employs TRBV19 and TRBJ1-5; D possibly corresponds to TRBD1 (6 bases). Germline V gene lookup returns CDR1 LNHDA and CDR2 SQIVND (reference sequence). This CDR3 is 17 amino acids long. Trimming pared 2 bases from V and 6 bases from J, leaving 20 bases between. The CDR3 reads CASSIPTAGDVGQPQHF. As DNA, the CDR3 is TGTGCCAGTAGTATACCGACCGCAGGGGACGTGGGTCAGCCCCAGCATTTT. Complete variable domain (other parts from reference TRBV19 and TRBJ1-5): DGGITQSPKYLFRKEGQNVTLSCEQNLNHDAMYWYRQDPGQGLRLIYYSQIVNDFQKGDIAEGYSVSREKKESFPLTVTSAQKNPTAFYLCASSIPTAGDVGQPQHFGDGTRLSIL.

The chain joins TRBV18 to TRBJ2-7; 8 bases line up with TRBD1. This CDR3 comprises 13 residues. CDR1 KGHSH and CDR2 LQKENI come from the germline V gene. V gave up 4 bases and J gave up 7 bases; unmatched junction bases: 6. This CDR3 reads CASSLDRGEEQYF. The CDR3 DNA reads TGTGCCAGCTCACTTGACAGGGGTGAGGAGCAGTACTTC.

The gene calls are TRBV6-5 and TRBJ1-2; possibly TRBD1 for D (5 bases). Trimming left V 6 bases short and J 4 bases short, with 9 bases between. In germline, CDR1 is MNHEY, CDR2 SVGAGI. This CDR3 has 12 amino acids. CDR3 sequence reads: CASRTVTYGYTF. DNA of the CDR3: TGTGCCAGCAGGACAGTTACCTATGGCTACACCTTC.

The J gene is TRBJ2-5, the V gene TRBV6-1, with D possibly TRBD2 on 6 matching bases. The CDR3 spans 17 residues. With 4 bases removed from V and 1 base from J, the gap between germline ends came to 19 bases. The V gene's germline CDR1 is MNHNS and CDR2 SASEGT. CDR3 coding DNA: TGTGCCAGCAGTGGGCCGGGACTCCTCTTACCCCAAGAGACCCAGTACTTC. This encodes CASSGPGLLLPQETQYF.

The rearrangement links TRBV28 to TRBJ1-5, with D perhaps TRBD1 (6 bases). The V and J ends lost 3 bases and 5 bases respectively, with 17 bases between them. The CDR3 consists of 16 residues. The germline V gene encodes CDR1 MDHEN and CDR2 SYDVKM. The CDR3 DNA is TGTGCCAGCAGTTTTGGTTTGCGTTCAGGGGATCAGCCCCAGCATTTT. Translating it yields CASSFGLRSGDQPQHF.

V and J are TRBV24-1 and TRBJ1-2; 10 bases are shared with TRBD1. The CDR3 covers 14 residues. J gave up 7 bases and V 4 bases, and 5 bases lay outside the gene matches. Germline CDR1 reads KGHDR; CDR2 reads SFDVKD. The CDR3 DNA is TGTGCCACCAGTGAATCGGGACAGGGGATTGGCTACACCTTC. Its translation is CATSESGQGIGYTF.

V is TRBV2 and J is TRBJ2-7; TRBD1 agrees at 7 bases. The V gene end was trimmed by 4 bases and the J gene end by 5 bases; junction bases not matched to a gene: 8. This CDR3 is 14 amino acids long. CDR1 is SNHLY, CDR2 FYNNEI, per germline. The CDR3 region has the DNA TGTGCCAGCAGTGCAGACAGGGCCGGGGACGAGCAGTACTTC. The encoded protein is CASSADRAGDEQYF.

The J gene is TRBJ1-1, the V gene TRBV30; D gene ambiguous. Germline lookup yields CDR1 GTSNPN and CDR2 SVGIG (reference sequence). V lost 3 bases to trimming and J lost 0 bases, with 14 bases between them. There are 15 residues in the CDR3. CDR3 loop: CAWSPPGSLNTEAFF. The CDR3 nucleotides are TGTGCCTGGAGCCCCCCAGGCAGCTTGAACACTGAAGCTTTCTTT. The whole variable domain, remainder taken from reference TRBV30 and TRBJ1-1, is SQTIHQWPATLVQPVGSPLSLECTVEGTSNPNLYWYRQAAGRGLQLLFYSVGIGQISSEVPQNLSASRPQDRQFILSSKKLLLSDSGFYLCAWSPPGSLNTEAFFGQGTRLTVV.

V gene TRBV2 combines with J gene TRBJ2-2; D uncertain. CDR1 and CDR2 (germline): SNHLY, FYNNEI. The CDR3 has 13 amino acids. V lost 3 bases and J lost 5, with 7 bases in between. CDR3 in amino acids: CASSDQITGELFF. For the CDR3, the DNA is TGTGCCAGCAGTGATCAGATAACCGGGGAGCTGTTTTTT.

The chain has TRBV7-9 and TRBJ1-1; 10 nucleotides align to TRBD1. The trim removed 5 bases at V and 4 bases at J, leaving 7 bases unmatched. CDR3 length: 15 amino acids. CDR1 and CDR2 from the germline V gene are SEHNR and FQNEAQ (reference sequence). CDR3 amino acids: CASSPRQGALTEAFF. The CDR3 DNA reads TGTGCCAGCAGCCCCCGACAGGGGGCTCTCACTGAAGCTTTCTTT.

The chain joins TRBV11-1 to TRBJ2-1, with 10 bases matching TRBD1. CDR1 SGHAT and CDR2 FQDESV come from the germline V gene (reference sequence). The CDR3 contains 16 residues. V trimming: 5 bases; J trimming: 3 bases; junction bases outside the gene matches: 7. CDR3 region: CASSQKTGGDYNEQFF. As DNA, the CDR3 is TGTGCCAGCAGCCAGAAGACAGGGGGCGACTACAATGAGCAGTTCTTC.

The chain links TRBV4-2 to TRBJ1-1; maybe TRBD1 (5 bases). This CDR3 has 13 amino acids. In germline, CDR1 is LGHNA, CDR2 YNFKEQ. V was clipped by 2 bases and J by 3 bases, with 7 bases between them. CDR3 in amino acids: CASSQSGYTEAFF. CDR3 bases: TGTGCCAGCAGCCAATCAGGGTACACTGAAGCTTTCTTT.

The chain links TRBV6-5 to TRBJ2-5; no clear D. V was shortened by 8 bases and J by 4 bases, with 11 bases between the two germline ends. CDR1 and CDR2 (germline): MNHEY, SVGAGI. There are 12 residues in the CDR3. The CDR3 nucleotides are TGTGCCAGCGCCCGAGTAGCAGAGACCCAGTACTTC. The encoded protein is CASARVAETQYF.

The gene calls are TRBV9 and TRBJ2-7; perhaps TRBD1 as D (6 bases). The CDR3 has 14 residues. Germline CDR1 reads SGDLS; CDR2 reads YYNGEE. V dropped 3 bases and J dropped 3 bases, with 13 bases sitting between them. The CDR3 DNA is TGTGCCAGCAGCGCGGCAGGGGACCTCTACGAGCAGTACTTC. Encoded protein: CASSAAGDLYEQYF. The full variable domain, completed using reference TRBV9 and TRBJ2-7, is DSGVTQTPKHLITATGQRVTLRCSPRSGDLSVYWYQQSLDQGLQFLIQYYNGEERAKGNILERFSAQQFPDLHSELNLSSLELGDSALYFCASSAAGDLYEQYFGPGTRLTVT.

The chain uses TRBV18 and TRBJ1-2; TRBD1 might be the D (5 bases). V was cut by 3 bases and J by 5 bases, with 10 bases left in between. The germline gives CDR1 KGHSH, CDR2 LQKENI. This CDR3 is built from 13 residues. CDR3 nucleotide sequence: TGTGCCAGCTCACCTGGGACTCGTTATGGCTACACCTTC. As protein: CASSPGTRYGYTF.

This clone was seen only once. The chain employs TRBV30 and TRBJ2-7; TRBD2 matches at 11 bases. Germline CDR1 reads GTSNPN; CDR2 reads SVGIG (reference sequence). The CDR3 sequence is 14 residues long. V shed 5 bases, J shed 2 bases, and the junction held 5 bases outside the gene matches. CDR3 nucleotide sequence: TGTGCCTGGCTACTAGCGGGGGTAACCTACGAGCAGTACTTC. It translates to CAWLLAGVTYEQYF.

The genes are TRBV5-8 and TRBJ1-1; maybe TRBD1 (6 bases). Trimming cost V 6 bases and J 1 base, with 16 bases left between them. Germline CDR1 SGHTS, CDR2 YDEGEE. The CDR3 loop spans 15 amino acids. Here the CDR3 DNA reads TGTGCCAGCACCGTAACGAAGGGACAGAACACTGAAGCTTTCTTT. This encodes CASTVTKGQNTEAFF.

This chain connects TRBV28 to TRBJ1-2; D perhaps matches TRBD1 (5 bases). CDR3 length equals 13 residues. V gave up 3 bases and J gave up 8 bases, with 13 bases separating them. Looked up from germline, CDR1 is MDHEN and CDR2 is SYDVKM. CDR3 amino acids: CASSFVQGLGYTF. As DNA, the CDR3 is TGTGCCAGCAGTTTCGTTCAGGGCCTCGGCTACACCTTC.